One and the same sample provided the 27 T cell receptor beta chains below, sequenced in a study of cytomegalovirus exposure and HLA in healthy donors. Amplification used 60 Vbeta primers and 13 Jbeta primers. Repertoires were generated with immunoSEQ multiplex PCR, while TCRdb's copy carries only in-frame clones and drops some. The table lists under 200,000 clones, around 81% of them singletons, with about 1.6% in the top ten. The sample consisted of PBMCs. All receptors come from a man aged 35-49 years in good health and CMV-seronegative.

The chain is built from TRBV4-1 and TRBJ2-7, with 8 bases fitting TRBD2. Per germline, CDR1 MGHRA and CDR2 YSYEKL. The ends lost 3 bases at V and 4 bases at J; junction bases unmatched: 8. The CDR3 is 15 amino acids. The CDR3 loop is CASSQAGTREYEQYF. The CDR3, as DNA: TGCGCCAGCAGCCAGGCCGGGACTAGGGAATACGAGCAGTACTTC.

The gene calls are TRBV29-1 and TRBJ2-3, with D possibly being TRBD2 (6 bases). This CDR3 contains 13 residues. The V end was cut by 6 bases, the J end by 8 bases, with 18 bases between. Germline values: CDR1 SQVTM, CDR2 ANQGSEA. CDR3 sequence (DNA): TGCAGCGTGGCAACGGGGGTGGTCGGTACGCAGTATTTT. This gives the protein CSVATGVVGTQYF.

This chain uses TRBV19 with TRBJ1-1; D is unclear. Germline values: CDR1 LNHDA, CDR2 SQIVND (reference sequence). The V gene lost 6 bases and the J gene lost 11 bases, with 13 bases spanning the gap. This CDR3 contains 11 residues. The CDR3 loop is CASRAVNAAFF. The CDR3 DNA sequence: TGTGCCAGTAGGGCCGTTAACGCCGCTTTCTTT.

This sequence joins TRBV4-2 and TRBJ2-1; D perhaps matches TRBD2 (6 bases). Germline CDR1 and CDR2: LGHNA and YNFKEQ. The CDR3 length is 13 residues. Trimming stripped 3 bases from V and 3 bases from J, with 6 bases between. This chain's CDR3 is CASSQRDYNEQFF. DNA for the CDR3: TGTGCCAGCAGCCAGCGGGACTACAATGAGCAGTTCTTC.

V and J are TRBV5-6 and TRBJ2-4, with 7 bases fitting TRBD1. The CDR3 sequence is 14 residues long. Looked up from germline, CDR1 is SGHDT and CDR2 is YYEEEE. V gave up 4 bases and J gave up 5 bases; unmatched junction bases: 6. The CDR3 protein is CASSPGTVENIQYF. CDR3 nucleotides: TGTGCCAGCAGCCCAGGGACAGTCGAAAACATTCAGTACTTC.

This chain uses TRBV6-1 with TRBJ2-7; TRBD2 might be the D (6 bases). V was cut by 7 bases and J by 6 bases, with 22 bases left in between. The CDR3 covers 15 residues. Per the germline V gene, CDR1 is MNHNS and CDR2 is SASEGT. CDR3: CASTPVVRLVVEQYV. For the CDR3, the DNA is TGTGCCAGCACACCAGTCGTTAGACTAGTCGTCGAGCAGTACGTC.

J is TRBJ1-3 and V is TRBV4-1; D possibly corresponds to TRBD1 (5 bases). The V and J ends lost 4 bases and 4 bases respectively, with 20 bases between them. The germline V gene has CDR1 MGHRA and CDR2 YSYEKL. This CDR3 contains 17 residues. CDR3 residues: CASSRTLLWQDGNTIYF. The CDR3, as DNA: TGCGCCAGCAGCCGGACACTACTCTGGCAGGACGGAAACACCATATATTTT.

This clone was seen a handful of times. CDR3: CASSLGQSNNEKLFF. In DNA, the CDR3 is TGCGCCAGCAGCTTGGGACAGTCAAATAATGAAAAACTGTTTTTT. The chain joins TRBV5-1 to TRBJ1-4, with D tentatively TRBD1 (5 bases). The V end lost 0 bases, the J end lost 4 bases, and 10 bases lay between the germline ends. Germline V gene sequence: CDR1 SGHRS, CDR2 YFSETQ. The CDR3 extends over 15 amino acids.

V is TRBV27 and J is TRBJ1-1, with D tentatively TRBD1 (5 bases). The ends were cut back, 10 bases at V and 1 base at J, with 10 bases in the middle. The CDR3 loop spans 12 amino acids. Germline assignment: CDR1 MNHEY and CDR2 SMNVEV (reference sequence). The CDR3 protein is CATRDRNTEAFF. The CDR3 nucleotides read TGTGCCACCCGAGACAGGAACACTGAAGCTTTCTTT.

The chain employs TRBV4-1 and TRBJ1-5, with 11 bases fitting TRBD1. The length of the CDR3 is 16 residues. With V trimmed by 4 bases and J by 5 bases, 7 bases remained unmatched. Germline-derived CDR1 and CDR2 are MGHRA and YSYEKL. The CDR3 sequence: CASSRGTGGSDQPQHF. DNA of the CDR3: TGCGCCAGCAGCCGCGGGACAGGGGGGTCGGATCAGCCCCAGCATTTT.

This clone was found a few times. This chain connects TRBV9 to TRBJ2-7; 12 bases line up with TRBD2. Germline V gives CDR1 SGDLS, CDR2 YYNGEE. The CDR3 extends over 15 amino acids. The ends lost 4 bases at V and 4 bases at J; junction bases unmatched: 6. CDR3 in amino acids: CASSPLAGGPYEQYF. The CDR3 DNA sequence: TGTGCCAGCAGCCCCCTAGCGGGAGGGCCTTACGAGCAGTACTTC.

This clone was seen more than once but under ten times. The gene calls are TRBV13 and TRBJ2-2; 9 bases agree with TRBD2. Unmatched junction bases numbered 25, after V lost 2 bases and J lost 6 bases. In germline, CDR1 is PRHDT, CDR2 FYEKMQ (reference sequence). The length of the CDR3 is 22 residues. Here the CDR3 DNA reads TGTGCCAGCAGCTTATGGGCAGGAGGATCGGCGGGAGGGCCCATAATCCCCGGGGAGCTGTTTTTT. Residues: CASSLWAGGSAGGPIIPGELFF. Full variable domain (remainder filled in from reference TRBV13 and TRBJ2-2): AAGVIQSPRHLIKEKRETATLKCYPIPRHDTVYWYQQGPGQDPQFLISFYEKMQSDKGSIPDRFSAQQFSDYHSELNMSSLELGDSALYFCASSLWAGGSAGGPIIPGELFFGEGSRLTVL.

This rearrangement joins TRBV6-6 to TRBJ2-7; 8 bases are shared with TRBD2. The trim removed 3 bases at V and 5 bases at J, leaving 12 bases unmatched. This CDR3 comprises 16 residues. CDR1 is MNHNY and CDR2 is SVGAGI in the germline V gene (reference sequence). As DNA, the CDR3 is TGTGCCAGCAGTTATTCCCTCGGACTAGCAGGAGACGAGCAGTACTTC. Translation gives CASSYSLGLAGDEQYF.

This clone was seen only a few times. The chain links TRBV10-3 to TRBJ2-3; 8 nucleotides agree with TRBD2. CDR3 length: 17 amino acids. Germline CDR1 is ENHRY and CDR2 is SYGVKD. J lost 2 bases, V lost 0 bases, and 7 bases had no gene match. DNA for the CDR3: TGTGCCATCAGTGAGTCGAGGGCTAGCGGGTTCACAGATACGCAGTATTTT. Translating gives CAISESRASGFTDTQYF.

The rearrangement uses TRBV18 and TRBJ1-3; D perhaps matches TRBD1 (6 bases). The germline V and J ends were trimmed by 3 bases and 4 bases, with 10 bases remaining between them. Per the germline V gene, CDR1 is KGHSH and CDR2 is LQKENI. The CDR3 totals 14 residues. The CDR3 DNA follows: TGTGCCAGCTCACCGGGACATAGGGGAAACACCATATATTTT. Amino acids: CASSPGHRGNTIYF.

This chain links TRBV15 with TRBJ1-1; 7 bases fit TRBD1. Germline V lookup: CDR1 LNHNV, CDR2 YYDKDF (reference sequence). This CDR3 region has 15 residues. V dropped 1 base and J dropped 3; count of bases not matched to a gene: 5. The CDR3 region has the DNA TGTGCCACCAGCAGAGTCAGGGACAGCTACACTGAAGCTTTCTTT. It yields the protein CATSRVRDSYTEAFF.

The rearrangement joins TRBV7-8 to TRBJ2-1, with D possibly being TRBD2 (5 bases). This CDR3 comprises 16 residues. Trimming shortened V by 3 bases and J by 8 bases, and 20 bases separated the two germline ends. From germline, CDR1 is SGHVS and CDR2 FQNEAQ. The CDR3 is CASSLDWSTAGDEQFF. The CDR3 nucleotides read TGTGCCAGCAGCTTGGATTGGTCAACCGCGGGCGATGAGCAGTTCTTC. Together with reference TRBV7-8 and TRBJ2-1, the CDR3 gives the full variable domain: GAGVSQSPRYKVAKRGQDVALRCDPISGHVSLFWYQQALGQGPEFLTYFQNEAQLDKSGLPSDRFFAERPEGSVSTLKIQRTQQEDSAVYLCASSLDWSTAGDEQFFGPGTRLTVL.

The genes are TRBV5-6 and TRBJ2-3, with 7 bases lining up with TRBD2. Germline-derived CDR1 and CDR2 are SGHDT and YYEEEE. CDR3 length: 16 amino acids. Trimming removed 4 bases from V and 2 bases from J; junction bases left unmatched: 10. CDR3 nucleotide sequence: TGTGCCAGCAGCCAGGGAGGGCCCTCCTTCACAGATACGCAGTATTTT. This encodes CASSQGGPSFTDTQYF.

The chain carries TRBV7-6 and TRBJ2-2; D is unclear. The CDR3 loop spans 15 amino acids. Germline V CDR1 and CDR2: SGHVS, FNYEAQ. The ends were cut back, 4 bases at V and 8 bases at J, with 17 bases in the middle. CDR3 protein: CASSSQTHPVGELFF. The CDR3 nucleotides read TGTGCCAGCAGCTCCCAGACTCACCCCGTTGGGGAGCTGTTTTTT.

The chain combines TRBV5-1 with TRBJ2-7; tentative D call: TRBD1 (6 bases). Trimming stripped 4 bases from V and 4 bases from J, with 15 bases between. CDR3 length: 14 residues. The germline gives CDR1 SGHRS, CDR2 YFSETQ. CDR3 sequence: CASSVGSRGYEQYF. The CDR3 region has the DNA TGCGCCAGCAGCGTTGGCAGTAGGGGGTACGAGCAGTACTTC.

This chain uses TRBV14 with TRBJ2-7; weak D call: TRBD2 (5 bases). CDR1 is SGHDN and CDR2 is FVKESK in the germline V gene. Between the trimmed V and J ends, which lost 0 bases and 4 bases, there was a span of 7 bases. This CDR3 has 13 amino acids. The CDR3 DNA follows: TGTGCCAGCAGCCAAGAAGGGAGATACGAGCAGTACTTC. This sequence encodes CASSQEGRYEQYF.

V usage is TRBV9 and J usage is TRBJ2-5; 10 bases fit TRBD2. From germline, CDR1 is SGDLS and CDR2 YYNGEE. The CDR3 loop spans 16 amino acids. The junction had 7 bases not matched to a gene; V was cut back by 0 bases and J by 5 bases. DNA of the CDR3: TGTGCCAGCAGCGTAGCGGGAGCGGGAGGGGTGGAGACCCAGTACTTC. Protein sequence: CASSVAGAGGVETQYF.

V usage is TRBV9 and J usage is TRBJ1-2; D is perhaps TRBD1 (5 bases). This CDR3 has 15 amino acids. The germline V gene encodes CDR1 SGDLS and CDR2 YYNGEE. Trimming took 3 bases from V and 7 from J, leaving 19 bases between them. DNA for the CDR3: TGTGCCAGCAGCGCGGCAGGGTATTGGGAAGCTGGCTACACCTTC. Translating it yields CASSAAGYWEAGYTF.

This clone was found once. This chain uses TRBV5-4 with TRBJ2-3; 7 nucleotides agree with TRBD2. V shed 4 bases and J 4 bases; nucleotides not matched to a gene: 9. The germline gives CDR1 SGHNT, CDR2 YYREEE (reference sequence). The CDR3 sequence is 15 residues long. The CDR3 DNA follows: TGTGCCAGCAGCCCGAGCGGGACCGGGGCAGATACGCAGTATTTT. The encoded protein is CASSPSGTGADTQYF.

This chain connects TRBV9 to TRBJ2-3, with TRBD2 matching over 9 bases. Germline-derived CDR1 and CDR2 are SGDLS and YYNGEE. V dropped 5 bases and J dropped 3; count of bases not matched to a gene: 10. This CDR3 region has 16 residues. The CDR3 DNA reads as TGTGCCAGCAGTGAAAATAGCGGGAGCGAAACAGATACGCAGTATTTT. Amino acids: CASSENSGSETDTQYF.

The V call is TRBV5-1, the J call TRBJ1-1; no firm D call. This CDR3 spans 14 amino acids. Germline CDR1 and CDR2: SGHRS and YFSETQ. The V end was cut by 1 base, the J end by 4 bases, with 11 bases between. CDR3 loop: CASSLSLAGTEAFF. CDR3 bases: TGCGCCAGCAGCTTGAGCCTAGCGGGCACTGAAGCTTTCTTT.

The chain combines TRBV19 with TRBJ1-4; D may be TRBD1 (6 bases). Trimming took 5 bases from V and 0 from J, leaving 25 bases between them. The CDR3 contains 20 residues. The germline V gene has CDR1 LNHDA and CDR2 SQIVND (reference sequence). CDR3 loop: CASSRTSIGQKYTTNEKLFF. CDR3 in DNA: TGTGCCAGTAGTCGCACAAGTATCGGACAGAAATATACAACTAATGAAAAACTGTTTTTT.